The source of this T cell receptor (beta chain) is a study of cytomegalovirus exposure and HLA in healthy donors. The study's findings and limits: Further analysis, carried out later, found HLA-associated TCR beta chains more clonally expanded than equally common other chains. TCR beta V segments were, for the most part, productive about 90% or about 30% of the time in an earlier analysis.

V was clipped by 4 bases and J by 5 bases, with 12 bases between them. The CDR3 is 13 amino acids. Per germline, CDR1 SGHNT and CDR2 YYREEE (reference sequence). Details on this clone: Antigen: not known.

Researchers ran the PCR with 60 Vbeta and 13 Jbeta primers. Produced via immunoSEQ multiplex PCR; TCRdb's table is partial and in-frame only. The repertoire holds approximately 130,000 clones, around 71% seen once, with about 3% in the top ten. Sequenced input: PBMCs. The TCR sequence derives from an older woman in good health and CMV-seropositive. The V call is TRBV5-4, the J call TRBJ1-1; D ambiguous. CDR3 coding DNA: TGTGCCAGCAGCCCCCGAGAGGATACTGAAGCTTTCTTT. Amino acid sequence: CASSPREDTEAFF.